This is a list of T cell receptor beta chains from one sample in a study of T-cell memory formation after mild COVID-19. MiXCR was run by TCRdb on the 5' RACE reads, yielding one entry per CDR3 protein. In the table there are hundreds of thousands of distinct CDR3 sequences, roughly an eighth of which are singletons. What was sequenced was PBMCs or a T cell subset sorted from them (not recorded which). Receptor source: a man in his late teens or twenties who had mild COVID-19 (a few samples of this study predate the infection). Cell type and time point are not known. Each CDR3 is given with its conserved first and last residue. A D gene is named only where the DNA matches it firmly. Clone size, where shown, is once, few, many, or a class for clones that have expanded.

v_gene: TRBV7-2; abundance: few; d_gene: NA; j_gene: TRBJ1-1; CDR3nt: TGTGCCAGCAGCTTAGTTTCGGCAGGGATGAACACTGAAGCTTTCTTT; CDR3aa: CASSLVSAGMNTEAFF
v_gene: TRBV10-3; abundance: NA; d_gene: TRBD2; j_gene: TRBJ2-3; CDR3nt: TGTGCCATCAGTGAGTCGATCGGCCGGGGGGACCCTTACACAGATACGCAGTATTTT; CDR3aa: CAISESIGRGDPYTDTQYF
v_gene: TRBV7-2; abundance: NA; d_gene: TRBD1; j_gene: TRBJ1-2; CDR3nt: TGTGCCAGCAGTGAGACAGGGTACTATGGCTACACCTTC; CDR3aa: CASSETGYYGYTF
v_gene: TRBV6-2/TRBV6-3; abundance: many; d_gene: TRBD2; j_gene: TRBJ2-5; CDR3nt: TGTGCCAGCAGCCGCCGACTAGCGGGGGTGGAGACCCAGTACTTC; CDR3aa: CASSRRLAGVETQYF
v_gene: TRBV24-1; abundance: once; d_gene: NA; j_gene: TRBJ1-4; CDR3nt: TGTGCCACCAGTGATACCAGGACGTCGGGTGAAAAACTGTTTTTT; CDR3aa: CATSDTRTSGEKLFF
v_gene: TRBV9; abundance: few; d_gene: NA; j_gene: TRBJ1-2; CDR3nt: TGTGCCAGCAACCCAAGTGGAGGGAATGATAACTATGGCTACACCTTC; CDR3aa: CASNPSGGNDNYGYTF
v_gene: TRBV15; abundance: few; d_gene: NA; j_gene: TRBJ2-5; CDR3nt: TGTGCCACCAGCAGAGAACGGATTCAAGAGACCCAGTACTTC; CDR3aa: CATSRERIQETQYF
v_gene: TRBV6-5; abundance: NA; d_gene: NA; j_gene: TRBJ2-7; CDR3nt: TGTGCCAGCAGTTACTCGTCGGATTCCTACGAGCAGTACTTC; CDR3aa: CASSYSSDSYEQYF
v_gene: TRBV25-1; abundance: NA; d_gene: NA; j_gene: TRBJ1-5; CDR3nt: TGTGCCAGCAGTGATAGTGGGGGGGGGGATCAGCCCCAGCATTTT; CDR3aa: CASSDSGGGDQPQHF
v_gene: TRBV19; abundance: NA; d_gene: NA; j_gene: TRBJ1-2; CDR3nt: TGTGCCAGTAGTATGTGGCAGGAGGGTGGCTACACCTTC; CDR3aa: CASSMWQEGGYTF
v_gene: TRBV6-6; abundance: NA; d_gene: NA; j_gene: TRBJ2-5; CDR3nt: TGTGCCAGCAGTTACTCGCGGTCGCATTCCGGAGAGACCCAGTACTTC; CDR3aa: CASSYSRSHSGETQYF
v_gene: TRBV6-5; abundance: NA; d_gene: TRBD2; j_gene: TRBJ2-1; CDR3nt: TGTGCCAGCAGTTATCTAGCGGGGGGCAGGTATGAGCAGTTCTTC; CDR3aa: CASSYLAGGRYEQFF
v_gene: TRBV11-2; abundance: few; d_gene: TRBD2; j_gene: TRBJ2-1; CDR3nt: TGTGCCAGTGGACTAGTTCACAATGAGCAGTTCTTC; CDR3aa: CASGLVHNEQFF
v_gene: TRBV5-5; abundance: few; d_gene: NA; j_gene: TRBJ1-1; CDR3nt: TGTGCCAGCAGCTTGGCTGGAGAGGGTATCTTT; CDR3aa: CASSLAGEGIF
v_gene: TRBV25-1; abundance: few; d_gene: TRBD2; j_gene: TRBJ2-3; CDR3nt: TGTGCCAGCAGTGACCATAAGCGGGGGTGGATGGATACGCAGTATTTT; CDR3aa: CASSDHKRGWMDTQYF
v_gene: TRBV7-9; abundance: many; d_gene: TRBD2; j_gene: TRBJ2-3; CDR3nt: TGTGCCAGCAGCCTACTAGCGGGGGAGGTCACAGATACGCAGTATTTT; CDR3aa: CASSLLAGEVTDTQYF
v_gene: TRBV2; abundance: NA; d_gene: NA; j_gene: TRBJ2-3; CDR3nt: TGTGCCAGCAAGAAAGAAATCACAGATACGCAGTATTTT; CDR3aa: CASKKEITDTQYF
v_gene: TRBV7-3; abundance: NA; d_gene: NA; j_gene: TRBJ1-6; CDR3nt: TGTGCCAGCAGCTTAAGTCATGGGTCACCCCTCCACTTT; CDR3aa: CASSLSHGSPLHF
v_gene: TRBV12-3/TRBV12-4; abundance: many; d_gene: NA; j_gene: TRBJ1-2; CDR3nt: TGTGCCAGCAGTTGGACAGAATATGGCTACACCTTC; CDR3aa: CASSWTEYGYTF
v_gene: TRBV14; abundance: few; d_gene: TRBD1; j_gene: TRBJ1-2; CDR3nt: TGTGCCAGCAGCCACACTATGACAGGGATAGGCTACACCTTC; CDR3aa: CASSHTMTGIGYTF
v_gene: TRBV12-3/TRBV12-4; abundance: NA; d_gene: TRBD1; j_gene: TRBJ1-5; CDR3nt: TGTGCCAGCTGTGTTCCAGGGGGAGGGGGCAATCAGCCCCAGCATTTT; CDR3aa: CASCVPGGGGNQPQHF
v_gene: TRBV28; abundance: few; d_gene: NA; j_gene: TRBJ2-7; CDR3nt: TGTGCCAGCAGGTACAGGGACGAGCAGTACTTC; CDR3aa: CASRYRDEQYF
v_gene: TRBV24-1; abundance: NA; d_gene: NA; j_gene: TRBJ1-5; CDR3nt: TGTGCCACCAGTGATATCGATCAGCCCCAGCATTTT; CDR3aa: CATSDIDQPQHF
v_gene: TRBV12-3/TRBV12-4; abundance: many; d_gene: NA; j_gene: TRBJ1-5; CDR3nt: TGTGCCAGCAGTCTCAGAGAGAATCAGCCCCAGCATTTT; CDR3aa: CASSLRENQPQHF
v_gene: TRBV10-3; abundance: many; d_gene: NA; j_gene: TRBJ2-3; CDR3nt: TGTGCCATCAGCACGGGACATACGCAGTATTTT; CDR3aa: CAISTGHTQYF
v_gene: TRBV9; abundance: few; d_gene: TRBD1; j_gene: TRBJ1-6; CDR3nt: TGTGCCAGCAGCGTAGGAACAGGGGGCTCTCTGAATTCACCCCTCCACTTT; CDR3aa: CASSVGTGGSLNSPLHF
v_gene: TRBV20-1; abundance: NA; d_gene: NA; j_gene: TRBJ2-4; CDR3nt: TGCAGTGCTAGAGATCCCTTATCAGTGGTATCCAAAAACATTCAGTACTTC; CDR3aa: CSARDPLSVVSKNIQYF
v_gene: TRBV7-3; abundance: NA; d_gene: NA; j_gene: TRBJ2-5; CDR3nt: TGTGCCAGCAGCCGGACCAGCTCAGAGACCCAGTACTTC; CDR3aa: CASSRTSSETQYF
v_gene: TRBV27; abundance: few; d_gene: NA; j_gene: TRBJ2-5; CDR3nt: TGTGCCAGCAGCGGAGGGAAGTGGGTTCAAGAGACCCAGTACTTC; CDR3aa: CASSGGKWVQETQYF
v_gene: TRBV6-5; abundance: few; d_gene: TRBD1; j_gene: TRBJ1-6; CDR3nt: TGTGCCAGCAGGCCCATTCCGGGACAGGGGTCACCCCTCCACTTT; CDR3aa: CASRPIPGQGSPLHF
v_gene: TRBV5-6; abundance: few; d_gene: NA; j_gene: TRBJ1-1; CDR3nt: TGTGCCAGCAGGGGAATTGGACACTTGAACACTGAAGCTTTCTTT; CDR3aa: CASRGIGHLNTEAFF
v_gene: TRBV7-9; abundance: few; d_gene: NA; j_gene: TRBJ1-2; CDR3nt: TGTGCCAGCAGCCGTCTCCCTAACTATGGCTACACCTTC; CDR3aa: CASSRLPNYGYTF
v_gene: TRBV10-3; abundance: NA; d_gene: TRBD1; j_gene: TRBJ1-1; CDR3nt: TGTGCCATCCGCCCGGGACAGGGGGGTCTGAGGAACACTGAAGCTTTCTTT; CDR3aa: CAIRPGQGGLRNTEAFF
v_gene: TRBV28; abundance: NA; d_gene: TRBD1; j_gene: TRBJ2-3; CDR3nt: TGTGCCAGCAGCCCCGTCGACAGGGATTCGGATACGCAGTATTTT; CDR3aa: CASSPVDRDSDTQYF
v_gene: TRBV29-1; abundance: NA; d_gene: NA; j_gene: TRBJ1-1; CDR3nt: TGCAGCGTTGAAGTCGGGGGGACGAACACTGAAGCTTTCTTT; CDR3aa: CSVEVGGTNTEAFF
v_gene: TRBV6-5; abundance: many; d_gene: NA; j_gene: TRBJ1-5; CDR3nt: TGTGCCAGCAGTCAGAGTAATAGCAATCAGCCCCAGCATTTT; CDR3aa: CASSQSNSNQPQHF
v_gene: TRBV5-4; abundance: NA; d_gene: TRBD2; j_gene: TRBJ2-3; CDR3nt: TGTGCCAGCAGCTTGCCTAGCGGAATGACAGATACGCAGTATTTT; CDR3aa: CASSLPSGMTDTQYF
v_gene: TRBV5-4; abundance: few; d_gene: TRBD1; j_gene: TRBJ2-3; CDR3nt: TGTGCCAGCAGCGGCCCCGGGACAGCGGTCACAGATACGCAGTATTTT; CDR3aa: CASSGPGTAVTDTQYF
v_gene: TRBV7-2; abundance: NA; d_gene: NA; j_gene: TRBJ2-1; CDR3nt: TGTGCCAGCAGCTGGACGGCGGGGGCGGGCTCCTACAATGAGCAGTTCTTC; CDR3aa: CASSWTAGAGSYNEQFF
v_gene: TRBV7-6; abundance: NA; d_gene: TRBD1; j_gene: TRBJ1-4; CDR3nt: TGTGCCAGCAGCTCCCCTGGGACAGCTAATGAAAAACTGTTTTTT; CDR3aa: CASSSPGTANEKLFF
v_gene: TRBV6-1; abundance: NA; d_gene: TRBD2; j_gene: TRBJ2-1; CDR3nt: TGTGCCAGCACCACTTGGGGGGGGTTGACCTACAATGAGCAGTTCTTC; CDR3aa: CASTTWGGLTYNEQFF
v_gene: TRBV30; abundance: NA; d_gene: NA; j_gene: TRBJ1-6; CDR3nt: TGTGCCTGGAGCGGGACCGCATATAATTCACCCCTCCACTTT; CDR3aa: CAWSGTAYNSPLHF
v_gene: TRBV20-1; abundance: NA; d_gene: NA; j_gene: TRBJ2-5; CDR3nt: TGCAGTGCTCGGGGGAGTTCCCCATTGGAGACCCAGTACTTC; CDR3aa: CSARGSSPLETQYF
v_gene: TRBV14; abundance: once; d_gene: NA; j_gene: TRBJ1-1; CDR3nt: TGTGCCAGCAGCCCTTGGCGTGGGAGGAACACTGAAGCTTTCTTT; CDR3aa: CASSPWRGRNTEAFF
v_gene: TRBV11-3; abundance: NA; d_gene: TRBD2; j_gene: TRBJ2-1; CDR3nt: TGTGCCAGCAGCTTACCTTCGACTAGCGGCTACGGTTACAATGAGCAGTTCTTC; CDR3aa: CASSLPSTSGYGYNEQFF
v_gene: TRBV5-1; abundance: many; d_gene: TRBD2; j_gene: TRBJ2-1; CDR3nt: TGCGCCAGCAGCCCACCCCCCGCCGGGGGGGGTGAGCAGTTCTTC; CDR3aa: CASSPPPAGGGEQFF
v_gene: TRBV20-1; abundance: few; d_gene: TRBD2; j_gene: TRBJ2-1; CDR3nt: TGCAGTGCTTTACCCGGGACTAGCGCCTACAATGAGCAGTTCTTC; CDR3aa: CSALPGTSAYNEQFF
v_gene: TRBV20-1; abundance: few; d_gene: NA; j_gene: TRBJ2-3; CDR3nt: TGCAGTGCCAACCCCGGCGGGGTGGCAGATACGCAGTATTTT; CDR3aa: CSANPGGVADTQYF
v_gene: TRBV3-1; abundance: few; d_gene: TRBD2; j_gene: TRBJ2-3; CDR3nt: TGTGCCAGCGGGGGGGGAAGCTTCACAGATACGCAGTATTTT; CDR3aa: CASGGGSFTDTQYF